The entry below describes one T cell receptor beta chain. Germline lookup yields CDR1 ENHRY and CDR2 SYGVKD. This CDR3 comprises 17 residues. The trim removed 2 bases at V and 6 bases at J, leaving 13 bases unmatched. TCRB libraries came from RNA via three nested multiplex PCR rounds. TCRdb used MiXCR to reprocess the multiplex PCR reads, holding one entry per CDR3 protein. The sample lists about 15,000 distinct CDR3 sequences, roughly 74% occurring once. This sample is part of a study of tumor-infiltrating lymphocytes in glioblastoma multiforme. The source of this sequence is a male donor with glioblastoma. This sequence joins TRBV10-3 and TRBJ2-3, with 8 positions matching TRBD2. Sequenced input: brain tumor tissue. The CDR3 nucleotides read TGTGCCATCAGTGAGACCCGACCGGGACTAGGATCCGATACGCAGTATTTT. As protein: CAISETRPGLGSDTQYF.